This T cell receptor beta chain was sequenced for a study of blood T cell repertoires in COVID-19. Whole-study context: The analysed material was cDNA or gDNA that came from T cells, B-cell-depleted T cells, or PBMCs.

Individuals aged 18 to 89 years were recruited from approximately 24 US areas. Researchers sorted participants into cohorts using their self-reported clinical history. Libraries were prepared by immunoSEQ multiplex PCR; TCRdb keeps only in-frame clonotypes and omits some of them. The data contain around 250,000 clones, 75% to 90% of them seen just once; the ten biggest clones take up over 0.75%. This CDR3 comprises 14 residues. CDR1 and CDR2 from the germline V gene are MNHEY and SVGAGI. Deletions cut 9 bases from V and 7 bases from J, with 16 bases between. This receptor was identified in a man between 50 and 59 years old who had been exposed to COVID-19. V gene TRBV6-5 combines with J gene TRBJ1-6; D gene uncertain. The material sequenced was PBMCs or T cells enriched from blood (not recorded which). CDR3 nucleotides: TGTGCCAGTACCCTAGGCAGCGTAAATTCACCCCTCCACTTT. It is translated as CASTLGSVNSPLHF.